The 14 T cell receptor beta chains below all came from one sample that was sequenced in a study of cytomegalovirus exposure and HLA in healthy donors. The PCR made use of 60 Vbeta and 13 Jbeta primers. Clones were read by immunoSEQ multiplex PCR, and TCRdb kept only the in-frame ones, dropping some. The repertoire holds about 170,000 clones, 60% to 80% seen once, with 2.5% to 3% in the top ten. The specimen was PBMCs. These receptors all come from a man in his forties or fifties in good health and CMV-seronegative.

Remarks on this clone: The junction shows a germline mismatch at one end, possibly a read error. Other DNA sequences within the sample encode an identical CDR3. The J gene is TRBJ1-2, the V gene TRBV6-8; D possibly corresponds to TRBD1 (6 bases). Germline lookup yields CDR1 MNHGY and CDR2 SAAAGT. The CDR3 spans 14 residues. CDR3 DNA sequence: TGTGCCAGCAGTTACTCGGTGTCGGGGGGGCGCCGCGGCTTC. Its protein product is CASSYSVSGGRRGF.

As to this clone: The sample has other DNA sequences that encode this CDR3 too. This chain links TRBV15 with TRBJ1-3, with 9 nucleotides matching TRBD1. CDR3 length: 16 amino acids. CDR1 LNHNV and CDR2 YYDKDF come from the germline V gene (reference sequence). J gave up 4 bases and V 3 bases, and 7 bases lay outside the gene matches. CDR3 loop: CATSSNRGLRGNTIYF. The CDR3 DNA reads TGTGCCACCAGCAGCAACAGGGGGCTCCGAGGAAACACCATATATTTT.

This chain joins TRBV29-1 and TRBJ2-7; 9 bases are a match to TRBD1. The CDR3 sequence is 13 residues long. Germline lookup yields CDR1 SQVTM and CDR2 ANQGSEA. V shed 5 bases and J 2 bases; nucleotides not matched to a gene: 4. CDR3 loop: CSVRTGDPYEQYF. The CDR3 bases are TGCAGCGTTCGGACAGGGGACCCCTACGAGCAGTACTTC.

Here the CDR3 DNA reads TGTGCCAGCAGTGAATTAGGACTAGCTCCGAACGAGCAGTACTTC. It encodes CASSELGLAPNEQYF. The V gene is TRBV6-1, the J gene TRBJ2-7; TRBD2 agrees at 8 bases. CDR3 length: 15 amino acids. Trimming cost V 2 bases and J 5 bases; bases outside gene matches: 8. Germline lookup yields CDR1 MNHNS and CDR2 SASEGT.

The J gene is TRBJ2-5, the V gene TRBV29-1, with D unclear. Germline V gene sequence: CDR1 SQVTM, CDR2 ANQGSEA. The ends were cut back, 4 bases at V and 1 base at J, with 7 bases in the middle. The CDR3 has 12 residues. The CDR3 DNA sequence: TGCAGCGTTGTTGACTCCCAAGAGACCCAGTACTTC. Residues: CSVVDSQETQYF.

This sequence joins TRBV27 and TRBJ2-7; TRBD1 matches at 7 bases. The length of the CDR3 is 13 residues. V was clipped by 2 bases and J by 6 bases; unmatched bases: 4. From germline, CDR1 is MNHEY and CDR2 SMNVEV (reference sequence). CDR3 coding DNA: TGTGCCAGCAGTTTAAACAGGGGTCTCGAGCAGTACTTC. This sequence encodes CASSLNRGLEQYF.

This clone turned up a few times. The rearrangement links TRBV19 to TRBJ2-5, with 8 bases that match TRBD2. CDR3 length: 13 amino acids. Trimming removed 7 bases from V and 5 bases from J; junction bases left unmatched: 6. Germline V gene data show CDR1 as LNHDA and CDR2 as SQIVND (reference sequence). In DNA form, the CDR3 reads TGTGCCAGTAAGGCGGGGGGAGCTGAGACCCAGTACTTC. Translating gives CASKAGGAETQYF.

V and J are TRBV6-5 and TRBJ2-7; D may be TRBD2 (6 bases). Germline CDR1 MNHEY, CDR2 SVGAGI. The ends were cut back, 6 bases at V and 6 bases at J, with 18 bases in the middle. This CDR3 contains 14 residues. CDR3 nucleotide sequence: TGTGCCAGCAGCCGGGAAACGGGGGTTGCCGAGCAGTACTTC. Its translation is CASSRETGVAEQYF.

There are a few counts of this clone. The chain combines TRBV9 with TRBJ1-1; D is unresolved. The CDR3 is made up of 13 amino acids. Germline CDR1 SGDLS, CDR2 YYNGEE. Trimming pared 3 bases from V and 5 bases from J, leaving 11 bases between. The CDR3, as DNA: TGTGCCAGCAGCGCGCGCGAGAGGACTGAAGCTTTCTTT. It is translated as CASSARERTEAFF.

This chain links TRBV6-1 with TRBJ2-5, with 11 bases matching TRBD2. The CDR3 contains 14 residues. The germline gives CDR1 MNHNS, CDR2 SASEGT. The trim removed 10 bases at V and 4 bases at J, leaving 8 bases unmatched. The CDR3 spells CATWTSGLGETQYF. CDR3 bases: TGTGCCACCTGGACTAGCGGGCTCGGAGAGACCCAGTACTTC.

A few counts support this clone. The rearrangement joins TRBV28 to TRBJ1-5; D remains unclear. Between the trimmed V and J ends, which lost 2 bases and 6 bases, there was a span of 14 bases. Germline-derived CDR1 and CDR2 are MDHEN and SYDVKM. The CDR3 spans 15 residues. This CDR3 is CASSLVGQAGQPQHF. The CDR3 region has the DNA TGTGCCAGCAGTTTAGTAGGTCAGGCGGGTCAGCCCCAGCATTTT.

Written as DNA, the CDR3 is TGTGCCAGTAGTACAGGGTCAGAGACCCAGTACTTC. This encodes CASSTGSETQYF. The genes are TRBV19 and TRBJ2-5; D is possibly TRBD1 (5 bases). There are 12 residues in the CDR3. Trimming left V 4 bases short and J 4 bases short, with 7 bases between. Germline V CDR1 and CDR2: LNHDA, SQIVND (reference sequence). The whole variable domain, remainder taken from reference TRBV19 and TRBJ2-5, is DGGITQSPKYLFRKEGQNVTLSCEQNLNHDAMYWYRQDPGQGLRLIYYSQIVNDFQKGDIAEGYSVSREKKESFPLTVTSAQKNPTAFYLCASSTGSETQYFGPGTRLLVL.

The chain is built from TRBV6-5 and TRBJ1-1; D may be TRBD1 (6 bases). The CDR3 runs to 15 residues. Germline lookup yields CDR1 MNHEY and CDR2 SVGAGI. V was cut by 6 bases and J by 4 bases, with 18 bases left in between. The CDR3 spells CASRPPTGIGTEAFF. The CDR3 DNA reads TGTGCCAGCAGACCCCCTACAGGGATAGGCACTGAAGCTTTCTTT.

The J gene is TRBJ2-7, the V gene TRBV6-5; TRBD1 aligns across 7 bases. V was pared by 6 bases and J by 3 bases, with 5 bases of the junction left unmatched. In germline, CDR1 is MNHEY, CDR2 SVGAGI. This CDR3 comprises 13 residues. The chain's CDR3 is CASRTGMSYEQYF. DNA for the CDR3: TGTGCCAGCAGGACAGGGATGAGCTACGAGCAGTACTTC.